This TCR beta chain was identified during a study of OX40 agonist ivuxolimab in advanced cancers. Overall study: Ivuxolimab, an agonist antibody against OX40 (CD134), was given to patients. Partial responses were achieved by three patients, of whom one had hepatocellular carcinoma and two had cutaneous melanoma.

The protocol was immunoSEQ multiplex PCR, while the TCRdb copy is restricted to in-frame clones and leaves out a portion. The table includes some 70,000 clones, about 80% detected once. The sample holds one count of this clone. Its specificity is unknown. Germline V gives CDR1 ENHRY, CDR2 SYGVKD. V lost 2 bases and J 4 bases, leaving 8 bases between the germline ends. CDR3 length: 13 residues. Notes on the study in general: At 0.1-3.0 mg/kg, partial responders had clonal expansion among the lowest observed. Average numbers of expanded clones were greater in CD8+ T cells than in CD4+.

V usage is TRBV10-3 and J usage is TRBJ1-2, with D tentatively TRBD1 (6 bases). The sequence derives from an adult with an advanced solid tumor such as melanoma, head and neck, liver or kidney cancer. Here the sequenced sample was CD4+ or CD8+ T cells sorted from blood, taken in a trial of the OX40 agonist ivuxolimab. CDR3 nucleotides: TGTGCCATCAGTGAGAGACAGGTCTATGGCTACACCTTC. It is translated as CAISERQVYGYTF.